The rows below give T cell receptor beta chains drawn from one sample of a study of beta chain features in type 1 diabetes. The method was immunoSEQ multiplex PCR; TCRdb's version includes in-frame clones alone and lacks a portion of them. The sample comprises some 350,000 clones, 9.5% to 10% of which are singletons, and about 0.64% rests with the top ten. Sequencing was done on a sample of central memory CD4+ T cells from blood. Receptors originate from a man aged 30 to 39 with type 1 diabetes. Both conserved end residues are part of each CDR3. D genes are given only for firm matches. Expanded clones are given a class, and other clones once, few, many or no size at all.

V gene	CDR3 length	D gene	clone size	J gene	CDR3 DNA	CDR3 protein
TRBV6-5	11	.	.	TRBJ1-1	TGTGCCAGCAGGATGAACACTGAAGCTTTCTTT	CASRMNTEAFF
TRBV10-3	14	.	few	TRBJ2-1	TGTGCCATCAGTGAGTCGAATTCAGACAATGAGCAGTTCTTC	CAISESNSDNEQFF
TRBV10-3	14	TRBD2	few	TRBJ2-3	TGTGCCGTAAACGCGGGAGGGCTAGCAGATACGCAGTATTTT	CAVNAGGLADTQYF
TRBV5-4	15	TRBD1	few	TRBJ2-5	TGTGCCAGCAGCTCCAAACAGGGGGCTCAAGAGACCCAGTACTTC	CASSSKQGAQETQYF
TRBV4-2	15	TRBD2	many	TRBJ2-7	TGTGCCAGCAGCCAAGACCAATCGGGAGGGCTGGAGCAGTACTTC	CASSQDQSGGLEQYF
TRBV15	14	.	.	TRBJ2-1	TGTGCCACCAGCAGAGAACTAGAGGATAGTGAGCAGTTCTTC	CATSRELEDSEQFF
TRBV28	14	TRBD1	few	TRBJ1-2	TGTGCCAGCAGCTACGGACAGGGCAACTTTGGCTACACCTTC	CASSYGQGNFGYTF
TRBV29-1	17	TRBD1	many	TRBJ1-3	TGCAGCGTGGGCGACAGGGGACGAAGAAGCTCTGGAAACACCATATATTTT	CSVGDRGRRSSGNTIYF
TRBV28	12	TRBD2	.	TRBJ2-5	TGTGCCAGCAGTCGGGGGGGAGAGACCCAGTACTTC	CASSRGGETQYF
TRBV6-1	12	.	few	TRBJ2-1	TGTGCCAGCAGTGGCTCCTACAATGAGCAGTTCTTC	CASSGSYNEQFF
TRBV7-3	12	.	few	TRBJ1-1	TGTGCCAGCAGCCAAAGACACACTGAAGCTTTCTTT	CASSQRHTEAFF
TRBV11-3	17	TRBD2	.	TRBJ2-1	TGTGCCAGCAGTCGTGCCGGGACTAGCGGGAGGTACAATGAGCAGTTCTTC	CASSRAGTSGRYNEQFF
TRBV6-5	15	TRBD1	few	TRBJ1-2	TGTGCCAGCAGTTACGTACTTGGGACAGGGCGCGGCTACACCTTC	CASSYVLGTGRGYTF
TRBV5-1	16	TRBD1	.	TRBJ2-2	TGCGCCAGCGGATTGACAGGGGAGGTGAACACCGGGGAGCTGTTTTTT	CASGLTGEVNTGELFF